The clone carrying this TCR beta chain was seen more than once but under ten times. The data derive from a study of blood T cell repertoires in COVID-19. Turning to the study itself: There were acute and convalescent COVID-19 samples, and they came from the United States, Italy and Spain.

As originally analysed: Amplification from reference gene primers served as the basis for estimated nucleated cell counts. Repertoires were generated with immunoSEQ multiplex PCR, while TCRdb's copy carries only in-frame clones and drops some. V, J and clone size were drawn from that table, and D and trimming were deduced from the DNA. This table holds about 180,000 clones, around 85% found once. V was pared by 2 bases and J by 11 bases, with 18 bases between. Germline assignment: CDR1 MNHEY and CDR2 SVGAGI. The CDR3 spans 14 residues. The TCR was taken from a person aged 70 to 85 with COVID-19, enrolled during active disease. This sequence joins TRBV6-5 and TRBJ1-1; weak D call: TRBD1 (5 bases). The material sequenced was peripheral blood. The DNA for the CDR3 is TGTGCCAGCAGTTACGATGAAAGGGGCCTGGGCGCTTTCTTT. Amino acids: CASSYDERGLGAFF.